This T cell receptor beta chain was identified in a study of T-cell memory formation after mild COVID-19. Across the study: For the most part, TCR clusters were specific to one donor.

The ends lost 5 bases at V and 1 base at J; junction bases unmatched: 4. Germline V gene data show CDR1 as SEHNR and CDR2 as FQNEAQ (reference sequence). CDR3 length: 16 amino acids. UMIs and sample barcodes were carried by the TCR alpha and TCR beta cDNA libraries that 5'RACE produced using constant-segment primers. One entry per CDR3 protein results from TCRdb running MiXCR on the 5' RACE reads. The table records about 250,000 distinct CDR3 sequences, approximately 15% of them present only once. V and J are TRBV7-9 and TRBJ2-3, with TRBD2 matching over 12 bases. The sequencing input was PBMCs or a T cell subset sorted from them (not recorded which). This sequence originates from an adult woman who had mild COVID-19 (a few samples of this study predate the infection). Cell type and time point are not known. The CDR3 region has the DNA TGTGCCAGCAGCACGCGACTAGCGGGGGGCACAGATACGCAGTATTTT. It translates to CASSTRLAGGTDTQYF.